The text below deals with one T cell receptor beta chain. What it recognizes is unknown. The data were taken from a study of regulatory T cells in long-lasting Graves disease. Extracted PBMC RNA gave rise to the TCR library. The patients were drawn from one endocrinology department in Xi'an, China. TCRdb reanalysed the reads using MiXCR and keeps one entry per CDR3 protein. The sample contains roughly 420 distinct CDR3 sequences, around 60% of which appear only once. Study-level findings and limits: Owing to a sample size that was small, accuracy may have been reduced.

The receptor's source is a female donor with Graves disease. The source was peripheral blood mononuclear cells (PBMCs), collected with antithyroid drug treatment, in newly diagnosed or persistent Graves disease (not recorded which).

The CDR3 DNA reads as TGTGCCAGCAGCTTATCGGGGAATCAGCCCCAGCATTTT. Its protein is CASSLSGNQPQHF. The rearrangement joins TRBV7-3 to TRBJ1-5; D gene unclear. CDR1 is SGHTA and CDR2 is FQGTGA in the germline V gene. Trimming shortened V by 2 bases and J by 4 bases, and 6 bases separated the two germline ends. This CDR3 is 13 amino acids long.